The entry that follows covers one TCR beta chain sequence. The ends were cut back, 5 bases at V and 5 bases at J, with 4 bases in the middle. CDR3 size: 12 residues. The germline CDR1 and CDR2 sequences are LGHDT and YNNKEL (reference sequence). The entry originates in a study of control samples from healthy donors and cancer patients. The method was immunoSEQ multiplex PCR; TCRdb's version includes in-frame clones alone and lacks a portion of them. The table lists under 130,000 clones, about 80% of them singletons. This rearrangement joins TRBV3-1 (or the pseudogene TRBV3-2) to TRBJ2-6; D ambiguous. The receptor's source is a woman in her forties or fifties in good health. The sequenced sample was blood. The CDR3 spells CASSGRANVLTF. The CDR3 DNA is TGTGCCAGCAGCGGCCGGGCCAACGTCCTGACTTTC.